The 19 T cell receptor beta chains below were found in one sample sequenced in a study of human T cells and chemical hapten exposure (TCRdb year 2021). The time point label, read with the paper, signifies: pre-sensitization, week 0. The intended sense of this specimen's treatment or condition label: therapeutic diphenylcyclopropenone sensitization with weekly scalp DPC. Total RNA was isolated from unfractionated whole blood collected in Tempus Blood RNA tubes. Receptor amplification or capture employed RACE. The reads were generated on a NextSeq 500. TCRdb handled the public reads itself, with Q25 trimming in fastp and clone calling in MiXCR, and kept productive beta chains. Rows are combined by CDR3 protein, so each entry shows the most common genes and DNA. The sample yields tens of thousands of distinct CDR3 sequences; about a tenth were counted once. 27% of the sample rests with the top ten. Material: whole blood, obtained in connection with sensitization to the hapten diphenylcyclopropenone (DPC). These receptors were collected from a man aged 45-60 years with alopecia areata. Some clones in this sample may be carry-over from other donors' samples.

The table lists this clonotype with many counts. Here the CDR3 reads CASSFENTDTQYF. Written as DNA, the CDR3 is TGTGCCAGCAGTTTCGAGAACACAGATACGCAGTATTTT. The chain joins TRBV12-3 or TRBV12-4 to TRBJ2-3, with D uncertain. CDR3 length: 13 amino acids. Trimming removed 3 bases at V and 2 bases at J, with 6 bases between.

This clonotype was recorded at least ten times. V usage is TRBV29-1 and J usage is TRBJ2-7, with TRBD2 identical over 12 bases. The trim removed 4 bases at V and 4 bases at J, leaving 5 bases unmatched. The CDR3 runs 14 residues. Germline V CDR1 and CDR2: SQVTM, ANQGSEA. CDR3 sequence: CSVVLAGGLYEQYF. In DNA form, the CDR3 reads TGCAGCGTTGTTCTAGCGGGAGGGTTGTACGAGCAGTACTTC.

This clonotype was seen repeatedly, ten times or more. The chain carries TRBV6-2 or TRBV6-3 and TRBJ2-1; 16 positions match TRBD2. The CDR3 length is 19 residues. Germline CDR1 reads MNHEY; CDR2 reads SVGEGT. The J segment lost 4 bases and the V segment lost 4 bases, leaving 10 bases of the junction unmatched. CDR3 residues: CASSFSGLAGGPRYNEQFF. The CDR3 DNA follows: TGTGCCAGCAGTTTTTCGGGACTAGCGGGAGGGCCAAGGTACAATGAGCAGTTCTTC.

This rearrangement joins TRBV28 to TRBJ2-5; a possible D gene is TRBD2 (7 bases). CDR3 length equals 15 residues. Trimming removed 2 bases from V and 5 bases from J, with 15 bases in between. Germline-derived CDR1 and CDR2 are MDHEN and SYDVKM. In DNA, the CDR3 is TGTGCCAGCAGTTTAGTGGGAGGGACATGGGAGACCCAGTACTTC. Its translation is CASSLVGGTWETQYF.

The chain links TRBV25-1 to TRBJ1-4, with no clear D. Germline V gene data show CDR1 as MGHDK and CDR2 as SYGVNS. V dropped 5 bases and J dropped 3 bases, with 7 bases sitting between them. The CDR3 contains 13 residues. CDR3 DNA sequence: TGTGCCAGCAGTTCAAGGGCTAATGAAAAACTGTTTTTT. It is translated as CASSSRANEKLFF.

Ten or more counts support this clonotype. The V and J genes are TRBV10-3 and TRBJ2-5; D is possibly TRBD1 (5 bases). The CDR3 loop spans 13 amino acids. The V end was cut by 7 bases, the J end by 1 base, with 10 bases between. Germline V gene data show CDR1 as ENHRY and CDR2 as SYGVKD. The CDR3 reads CAINGATQETQYF. Written as DNA, the CDR3 is TGTGCCATCAATGGGGCCACCCAAGAGACCCAGTACTTC.

This clonotype was detected a few times. The V gene is TRBV18, the J gene TRBJ2-5; no clear D. The CDR3 is 15 residues long. Germline V gene sequence: CDR1 KGHSH, CDR2 LQKENI. Trimming removed 2 bases at V and 0 bases at J, with 10 bases between. CDR3 residues: CASSPNEGYQETQYF. The CDR3 region has the DNA TGTGCCAGCTCACCAAATGAAGGTTACCAAGAGACCCAGTACTTC.

This clonotype was picked up a small number of times. V is TRBV7-3 and J is TRBJ2-1; 7 bases are shared with TRBD1. Trimming removed 3 bases from V and 5 bases from J; junction bases left unmatched: 1. This CDR3 is 13 amino acids long. Germline V gives CDR1 SGHTA, CDR2 FQGTGA. The CDR3 here is CASSLGQNNEQFF. The CDR3 coding sequence is TGTGCCAGCAGCTTGGGACAGAACAATGAGCAGTTCTTC.

Many counts were recorded for this clonotype. The chain joins TRBV5-1 to TRBJ2-1; 9 nucleotides align to TRBD2. J lost 0 bases, V lost 0 bases, and 4 bases had no gene match. The CDR3 sequence is 17 residues long. The germline V gene encodes CDR1 SGHRS and CDR2 YFSETQ. Here the CDR3 DNA reads TGCGCCAGCAGCTTGGTTCTAGCGGGAACCTCCTACAATGAGCAGTTCTTC. Translated, it gives CASSLVLAGTSYNEQFF.

Comments on this clonotype: Its ends do not fully match the called genes, so a read error is possible. The CDR3 loop is CVSSPNKNTEAFF. In DNA, the CDR3 is TGTGTCAGCAGCCCAAACAAGAACACTGAAGCTTTCTTT. The chain uses TRBV7-2 and TRBJ1-1; D call uncertain. Germline V gives CDR1 SGHTA, CDR2 FQGNSA. This CDR3 contains 13 residues.

The chain links TRBV10-2 to TRBJ2-2, with D unresolved. This CDR3 contains 13 residues. Germline V lookup: CDR1 WSHSY, CDR2 SAAADI. V was trimmed by 4 bases and J by 2 bases, leaving 5 bases between them. CDR3 region: CASSVTNTGELFF. The CDR3 region has the DNA TGCGCCAGCAGTGTCACTAACACCGGGGAGCTGTTTTTT.

This clonotype has at least ten counts. The chain links TRBV7-2 to TRBJ2-5; 9 bases align to TRBD1. Germline assignment: CDR1 SGHTA and CDR2 FQGNSA. The V gene end was trimmed by 0 bases and the J gene end by 4 bases; junction bases not matched to a gene: 9. The CDR3 has 17 residues. The CDR3 here is CASSLAQPGQGTETQYF. The DNA of the CDR3 is TGTGCCAGCAGCTTAGCCCAACCGGGACAGGGTACAGAGACCCAGTACTTC.

The gene calls are TRBV2 and TRBJ2-5; TRBD1 matches at 10 bases. With 7 bases clipped from V and 1 base from J, the junction kept 9 bases outside the gene matches. CDR1 and CDR2 from the germline V gene are SNHLY and FYNNEI. The CDR3 has 16 residues. In nucleotides, the CDR3 is TGTGCCAGCACCCGAACGACAGGGGGCTTCCAAGAGACCCAGTACTTC. This codes for CASTRTTGGFQETQYF.

At least ten counts were recorded for this clonotype. J is TRBJ1-4 and V is TRBV29-1; D ambiguous. Trimming removed 1 base at V and 8 bases at J, with 8 bases between. The CDR3 contains 12 residues. Germline CDR1 reads SQVTM; CDR2 reads ANQGSEA. CDR3 protein: CSVEGFEEKLFF. The CDR3 nucleotides read TGCAGCGTTGAAGGTTTTGAGGAAAAACTGTTTTTT. Filled out from reference TRBV29-1 and TRBJ1-4, the complete variable domain reads SAVISQKPSRDICQRGTSLTIQCQVDSQVTMMFWYRQQPGQSLTLIATANQGSEATYESGFVIDKFPISRPNLTFSTLTVSNMSPEDSSIYLCSVEGFEEKLFFGSGTQLSVL.

This clonotype was counted only a few times. The chain combines TRBV24-1 with TRBJ2-7; no reliable D call. There are 13 residues in the CDR3. Trimming shortened V by 7 bases and J by 1 base, and 10 bases separated the two germline ends. Germline CDR1 reads KGHDR; CDR2 reads SFDVKD. CDR3 sequence: CATSPAWSYEQYF. CDR3 nucleotides: TGTGCCACCAGCCCCGCTTGGTCCTACGAGCAGTACTTC.

Ten or more counts support this clonotype. The rearrangement links TRBV10-2 to TRBJ1-6; D call uncertain. V was pared by 8 bases and J by 0 bases, with 8 bases between. Germline V gene data show CDR1 as WSHSY and CDR2 as SAAADI. CDR3 length: 14 residues. This chain's CDR3 is CASGESSYNSPLHF. For the CDR3, the DNA is TGCGCCAGCGGGGAGAGCTCCTATAATTCACCCCTCCACTTT.

In this sample, this clonotype turned up many times. This chain uses TRBV5-1 with TRBJ2-1, with a possible D match to TRBD2 (5 bases). This CDR3 contains 13 residues. Trimming took off 1 base at V and 9 bases at J, with 11 bases between the two ends. CDR1 is SGHRS, CDR2 YFSETQ, per germline. The CDR3 DNA follows: TGCGCCAGCAGCTTGCGATATGGGAGTGAGCAGTTCTTC. It yields the protein CASSLRYGSEQFF.

This clonotype was counted many times. This rearrangement joins TRBV3-1 to TRBJ2-2; possibly TRBD1 for D (6 bases). This CDR3 spans 15 amino acids. V was clipped by 3 bases and J by 4 bases, with 12 bases between them. The germline gives CDR1 LGHDT, CDR2 YNNKEL (reference sequence). The CDR3: CASSHRDKGTGELFF. The CDR3 DNA reads as TGTGCCAGCAGCCACCGGGACAAGGGCACCGGGGAGCTGTTTTTT.

This clonotype is classed as large. CDR3 in DNA: TGTGCCAGTAGTATAGGGCCCCAGGCTAAATCGGCTCCCCAGCATTTT. Translated: CASSIGPQAKSAPQHF. This rearrangement joins TRBV19 to TRBJ1-5; D not certain. This CDR3 is 16 amino acids long. Trimming stripped 1 base from V and 10 bases from J, with 20 bases between. The germline V gene encodes CDR1 LNHDA and CDR2 SQIVND (reference sequence).